This paragraph covers one T cell receptor beta chain sequence. Positively selected for CCR7, the CD45RO-negative cells used as naive CD8 cells excluded terminally differentiated effector memory CD45RA+ cells. This specimen belongs to a study of shared clonotypes between healthy human individuals. The table came from immunoSEQ multiplex PCR; TCRdb's copy has only in-frame clones and leaves some out. The sample gives approximately 590,000 clones, roughly 95% of which show up once; 0.09% to 0.13% is in the top ten. The receptor was isolated from a woman aged 25 to 39 in good health. The sample taken for sequencing was naive CD8+ T cells sorted from blood.

The CDR3 sequence: CASSEDYGRPDTQYF. The CDR3 DNA reads TGTGCCAGCAGTGAAGATTACGGACGGCCAGATACGCAGTATTTT. V is TRBV6-1 and J is TRBJ2-3; D not certain. V was shortened by 1 base and J by 4 bases, with 12 bases between the two germline ends. In germline, CDR1 is MNHNS, CDR2 SASEGT. The CDR3 loop spans 15 amino acids.